One sample yielded the 20 T cell receptor beta chains listed below, sequenced in a study of T cells of healthy individuals. TCRdb independently ran MiXCR on the 5' RACE reads; one entry per CDR3 protein. The sample has around 40,000 distinct CDR3 sequences; around 4.5% are singletons. The receptors were sampled from a human donor in good health.

This clonotype was detected a few times. This rearrangement joins TRBV6-5 to TRBJ2-3; the D gene could be TRBD1 or TRBD2 (5 bases each). Looked up from germline, CDR1 is MNHEY and CDR2 is SVGAGI. V was cut by 8 bases and J by 0 bases, with 9 bases left in between. The CDR3 is 13 amino acids. The CDR3 nucleotides are TGTGCCAGCGGGGACCCTAGCACAGATACGCAGTATTTT. Residues: CASGDPSTDTQYF.

This clonotype was observed at least ten times. V and J are TRBV6-5 and TRBJ2-7, with 10 bases fitting TRBD1. Germline V gene lookup returns CDR1 MNHEY and CDR2 SVGAGI. The V segment lost 2 bases and the J segment 3 bases; nucleotides outside the gene matches: 4. This CDR3 contains 15 residues. This CDR3 reads CASSYNRDRGYEQYF. As DNA, the CDR3 is TGTGCCAGCAGTTACAACCGGGACAGGGGCTACGAGCAGTACTTC.

At least ten counts were recorded for this clonotype. The genes are TRBV13 and TRBJ2-5; D call uncertain. Germline V CDR1 and CDR2: PRHDT, FYEKMQ (reference sequence). The CDR3 is 15 residues long. V was cut by 8 bases and J by 1 base, with 17 bases left in between. The CDR3 region is CASGSRQETQETQYF. CDR3 bases: TGTGCCAGCGGATCCAGGCAAGAGACCCAAGAGACCCAGTACTTC.

The chain employs TRBV2 and TRBJ1-1, with TRBD1 matching over 8 bases. The V gene's germline CDR1 is SNHLY and CDR2 FYNNEI. V shed 6 bases, J shed 3 bases, and the junction held 9 bases outside the gene matches. The CDR3 contains 15 residues. CDR3 region: CASRHPGTGDTEAFF. CDR3 DNA: TGTGCCAGCAGACATCCGGGGACAGGAGACACTGAAGCTTTCTTT.

This clonotype was seen repeatedly, ten times or more. The CDR3 reads CASNPEPRTGGLMVDTTDTQYF. The CDR3 nucleotides read TGTGCCAGTAATCCCGAACCCCGGACAGGGGGTTTAATGGTCGACACGACAGATACGCAGTATTTT. The rearrangement joins TRBV19 to TRBJ2-3, with 10 bases fitting TRBD1. The CDR3 spans 22 residues. Germline V gene data show CDR1 as LNHDA and CDR2 as SQIVND (reference sequence). The V gene end was trimmed by 7 bases and the J gene end by 3 bases; junction bases not matched to a gene: 28.

This clonotype was picked up a small number of times. V and J are TRBV2 and TRBJ2-7; 10 nucleotides match TRBD1. This CDR3 is built from 14 residues. With V trimmed by 8 bases and J by 6 bases, 10 bases remained unmatched. CDR1 and CDR2 from the germline V gene are SNHLY and FYNNEI. CDR3 residues: CASSSRGQGSEQYF. CDR3 DNA sequence: TGTGCCAGCTCTTCCCGGGGACAGGGGAGCGAGCAGTACTTC.

By share of the sample, this clonotype is medium-sized. V and J are TRBV5-1 and TRBJ2-1; 7 bases align to TRBD1. The ends lost 4 bases at V and 3 bases at J; junction bases unmatched: 13. This CDR3 contains 17 residues. CDR1 SGHRS and CDR2 YFSETQ come from the germline V gene. CDR3 nucleotides: TGCGCCAGCAGCGTGGAAACAGGGGACGTTGTCTACAATGAGCAGTTCTTC. This sequence encodes CASSVETGDVVYNEQFF.

V gene TRBV5-4 combines with J gene TRBJ2-2, with D maybe TRBD1 (6 bases). The germline gives CDR1 SGHNT, CDR2 YYREEE (reference sequence). CDR3 length: 15 residues. Trimming removed 4 bases at V and 7 bases at J, with 17 bases between. The CDR3 here is CASSRPGQLVGELFF. CDR3 in DNA: TGTGCCAGCAGCCGCCCGGGACAATTGGTCGGGGAGCTGTTTTTT. Full variable domain (rest looked up from reference TRBV5-4 and TRBJ2-2): ETGVTQSPTHLIKTRGQQVTLRCSSQSGHNTVSWYQQALGQGPQFIFQYYREEENGRGNFPPRFSGLQFPNYSSELNVNALELDDSALYLCASSRPGQLVGELFFGEGSRLTVL.

This clonotype occurred many times. The J gene is TRBJ2-3, the V gene TRBV20-1; 10 nucleotides line up with TRBD1. CDR1 DFQATT and CDR2 SNEGSKA come from the germline V gene (reference sequence). The CDR3 has 14 residues. Trimming took 4 bases from V and 4 from J; bases not matched to a gene: 5. The CDR3 nucleotides are TGCAGTGCTACCGACAGGGGGCATGCAGATACGCAGTATTTT. Protein: CSATDRGHADTQYF.

The table lists this clonotype with many counts. This rearrangement joins TRBV20-1 to TRBJ1-6; TRBD1 matches 8 bases. V gave up 4 bases and J gave up 10 bases; unmatched junction bases: 6. The CDR3 runs 13 residues. Germline CDR1 reads DFQATT; CDR2 reads SNEGSKA (reference sequence). Here the CDR3 DNA reads TGCAGTGCTACACAGGGGGTTGGATCACCCCTCCACTTT. The encoded protein is CSATQGVGSPLHF.

This clonotype has a count of ten or more. Here the CDR3 reads CASSRASTGELFF. The CDR3 DNA reads as TGTGCCAGCAGCCGCGCATCAACCGGGGAGCTGTTTTTT. This chain uses TRBV3-1 with TRBJ2-2, with D uncertain. Per germline, CDR1 LGHDT and CDR2 YNNKEL (reference sequence). Trimming cost V 4 bases and J 5 bases, with 8 bases left between them. The CDR3 covers 13 residues.

This clonotype was seen at least ten times. The chain uses TRBV7-2 and TRBJ1-2; D possibly corresponds to TRBD1 (6 bases). Germline CDR1 reads SGHTA; CDR2 reads FQGNSA. V dropped 0 bases and J dropped 8 bases, with 13 bases sitting between them. The CDR3 runs 14 residues. The CDR3 bases are TGTGCCAGCAGCTTAGCGGGGGGCGGATCGGGCTACACCTTC. It yields the protein CASSLAGGGSGYTF.

This sequence joins TRBV5-4 and TRBJ1-2; D not resolved. The germline V gene has CDR1 SGHNT and CDR2 YYREEE (reference sequence). CDR3 size: 15 residues. The germline V and J ends were trimmed by 0 bases and 0 bases, with 9 bases remaining between them. The CDR3 nucleotides read TGTGCCAGCAGCTTGGGTGCGGAACCTAACTATGGCTACACCTTC. It codes for CASSLGAEPNYGYTF.

This clonotype was counted at least ten times. The chain uses TRBV11-3 and TRBJ2-1; 9 nucleotides match TRBD1. Looked up from germline, CDR1 is SGHNT and CDR2 is YENEEA. The CDR3 consists of 14 residues. V dropped 5 bases and J dropped 9; count of bases not matched to a gene: 8. The CDR3 is CASSLNRGQGEQFF. CDR3 DNA: TGTGCCAGCAGCCTCAACAGGGGGCAAGGTGAGCAGTTCTTC.

This clonotype was seen many times. The chain joins TRBV5-4 to TRBJ2-3; the match to TRBD2 covers 10 bases. The germline gives CDR1 SGHNT, CDR2 YYREEE (reference sequence). The CDR3 contains 14 residues. After removal of 3 bases from V and 5 bases from J, the junction contained 3 bases not matched to a gene. The CDR3 spells CASSWGLAKDTQYF. CDR3 sequence (DNA): TGTGCCAGCAGCTGGGGACTAGCGAAAGATACGCAGTATTTT.

This clonotype appeared a few times. The chain employs TRBV14 and TRBJ2-7; the D gene is possibly TRBD2 (6 bases). V lost 1 base, J lost 2 bases, and 9 bases lay in between. The CDR3 has 14 amino acids. Germline V gene sequence: CDR1 SGHDN, CDR2 FVKESK. CDR3 protein: CASSQAGGAYEQYF. CDR3 bases: TGTGCCAGCAGCCAAGCTGGAGGGGCCTACGAGCAGTACTTC.

This clonotype came up a few times. The chain is built from TRBV2 and TRBJ2-7; D remains ambiguous. The V gene lost 4 bases and the J gene lost 9 bases, with 10 bases spanning the gap. Germline V CDR1 and CDR2: SNHLY, FYNNEI. The CDR3 contains 11 residues. CDR3 sequence (DNA): TGTGCCAGCAGTGTCGCCGGGTGGCAGTACTTC. Its protein is CASSVAGWQYF.

This clonotype was seen at least ten times. The V gene is TRBV11-1, the J gene TRBJ2-3; possibly TRBD1 for D (5 bases). V lost 6 bases to trimming and J lost 0 bases, with 16 bases between them. Germline V gives CDR1 SGHAT, CDR2 FQDESV (reference sequence). The CDR3 is 16 amino acids. DNA for the CDR3: TGTGCCAGCAGTAGAAGGGGCCTGGAAAGCACAGATACGCAGTATTTT. It yields the protein CASSRRGLESTDTQYF.

In this sample, this clonotype turned up many times. The chain carries TRBV6-2 or TRBV6-3 and TRBJ1-1, with D unresolved. Trimming removed 7 bases from V and 8 bases from J, with 20 bases in between. Germline V gene lookup returns CDR1 MNHEY and CDR2 SVGEGT. The CDR3 runs 14 residues. DNA for the CDR3: TGTGCCAGCACCCGCCGAGCAATTGAGGGAGAAGCTTTCTTT. Amino acids: CASTRRAIEGEAFF.

This clonotype was seen many times. V gene TRBV12-3 or TRBV12-4 combines with J gene TRBJ2-7; D possibly corresponds to TRBD2 (5 bases). The CDR3 is 12 amino acids. V lost 7 bases, J lost 3 bases, and 10 bases lay in between. The CDR3 sequence is CASTSADYEQYF. DNA of the CDR3: TGTGCCAGCACCTCAGCGGACTACGAGCAGTACTTC.